A single sample is the source of the 18 T cell receptor beta chains below, sequenced in a study of OX40 agonist ivuxolimab in advanced cancers. The assay was immunoSEQ multiplex PCR, and TCRdb's table has in-frame clones only and misses some. The data show 25,000 to 40,000 clones, with about four fifths seen just once and approximately 21% held by the top ten. Sequencing was performed on CD4+ or CD8+ T cells sorted from blood, taken in a trial of the OX40 agonist ivuxolimab. These receptors were obtained from an adult with an advanced solid tumor such as melanoma, head and neck, liver or kidney cancer.

This clone was observed a single time. This chain links TRBV21-1 with TRBJ2-5; TRBD2 reflects the table's D call only, with no check against the DNA. TRBV21-1 is assigned pseudogene status. CDR3 size: 19 residues. The DNA of the CDR3 is TGTGCCAGCAGCACCCACCGCCTGGGTACGGCAGGTGAGGGAGAGACCCAGTACTTC. Translating gives CASSTHRLGTAGEGETQYF.

The table lists this clone with a count of one. The rearrangement uses TRBV27 and TRBJ2-1; 11 nucleotides align to TRBD2. The CDR3 contains 16 residues. Germline V gene data show CDR1 as MNHEY and CDR2 as SMNVEV (reference sequence). V was clipped by 5 bases and J by 4 bases; unmatched bases: 7. This CDR3 reads CASSPLTSGVYNEQFF. CDR3 nucleotide sequence: TGTGCCAGCAGTCCGCTGACTAGCGGGGTTTACAATGAGCAGTTCTTC.

The chain is built from TRBV11-2 and TRBJ1-2; D is undetermined. The CDR3 extends over 13 amino acids. CDR1 SGHAT and CDR2 FQNNGV come from the germline V gene. Between the trimmed V and J ends, which lost 1 base and 5 bases, there was a span of 8 bases. The CDR3 nucleotides are TGTGCCAGCAGCTTAGTGGTCTCGTATGGCTACACCTTC. It yields the protein CASSLVVSYGYTF.

This rearrangement joins TRBV7-6 to TRBJ1-1; D ambiguous. Deletions cut 3 bases from V and 1 base from J, with 9 bases between. Germline V CDR1 and CDR2: SGHVS, FNYEAQ. The CDR3 runs to 14 residues. The CDR3 reads CASSFQATNTEAFF. CDR3 coding DNA: TGTGCCAGCAGCTTCCAGGCCACGAACACTGAAGCTTTCTTT.

The chain is built from TRBV6-4 and TRBJ1-1; 7 nucleotides line up with TRBD1. Germline V lookup: CDR1 MRHNA, CDR2 SNTAGT. Trimming cost V 3 bases and J 0 bases; bases outside gene matches: 4. The CDR3 totals 15 residues. CDR3 loop: CASSEQGNMNTEAFF. The CDR3 DNA follows: TGTGCCAGCAGTGAACAGGGGAACATGAACACTGAAGCTTTCTTT.

CDR3 DNA: TGTGCCAGCAGCACGGACCCTAACACTGAAGCTTTCTTT. Translating it yields CASSTDPNTEAFF. The gene calls are TRBV7-8 and TRBJ1-1; no firm D call. The CDR3 is made up of 13 amino acids. V lost 5 bases and J lost 2, with 9 bases in between. CDR1 and CDR2 from the germline V gene are SGHVS and FQNEAQ.

The V and J genes are TRBV7-3 and TRBJ2-6; the D gene is possibly TRBD1 (6 bases). From germline, CDR1 is SGHTA and CDR2 FQGTGA. Trimming shortened V by 5 bases and J by 2 bases, and 13 bases separated the two germline ends. This CDR3 comprises 16 residues. The CDR3 DNA reads TGTGCCAGCAGCGTCTTACAGGGTACTGGGGCCAACGTCCTGACTTTC. It translates to CASSVLQGTGANVLTF.

V and J are TRBV19 and TRBJ1-5, with D maybe TRBD1 (6 bases). Germline CDR1 is LNHDA and CDR2 is SQIVND (reference sequence). The CDR3 consists of 15 residues. Trimming took off 1 base at V and 10 bases at J, with 17 bases between the two ends. In nucleotides, the CDR3 is TGTGCCAGTAGTATAGCAGACAGGTCCCGAGGACCCCAGCATTTT. This sequence encodes CASSIADRSRGPQHF.

This clone has more than one count but fewer than ten. The chain employs TRBV28 and TRBJ1-5; 8 bases line up with TRBD1. Trimming took 5 bases from V and 4 from J; bases not matched to a gene: 7. CDR3 length: 15 amino acids. Germline V gene lookup returns CDR1 MDHEN and CDR2 SYDVKM. The CDR3 nucleotides read TGTGCCAGCAGTCCCTCCCAGGGGGCGAATCAGCCCCAGCATTTT. This codes for CASSPSQGANQPQHF.

The count of this clone is one. The V gene is TRBV4-3, the J gene TRBJ2-1; 12 nucleotides match TRBD2. The germline V gene has CDR1 LGHNA and CDR2 YSLEER. The J segment lost 4 bases and the V segment lost 4 bases, leaving 5 bases of the junction unmatched. The CDR3 has 16 residues. This CDR3 is CASSPFLAGGYNEQFF. CDR3 DNA sequence: TGCGCCAGCAGCCCCTTTCTAGCGGGGGGGTACAATGAGCAGTTCTTC.

The chain combines TRBV2 with TRBJ2-7; 7 bases map to TRBD1. Looked up from germline, CDR1 is SNHLY and CDR2 is FYNNEI. The junction had 4 bases not matched to a gene; V was cut back by 5 bases and J by 6 bases. The CDR3 has 12 amino acids. This CDR3 is CASSRAGGEQYF. The DNA of the CDR3 is TGTGCCAGCAGTAGAGCAGGGGGCGAGCAGTACTTC.

The gene calls are TRBV6-5 and TRBJ2-7; TRBD1 agrees at 8 bases. The V segment lost 2 bases and the J segment 1 base; nucleotides outside the gene matches: 4. CDR3 length: 15 residues. CDR1 MNHEY and CDR2 SVGAGI come from the germline V gene. The CDR3 loop reads CASSYPRTGSYEQYF. CDR3 in DNA: TGTGCCAGCAGTTACCCTAGGACAGGGTCCTACGAGCAGTACTTC.

J is TRBJ2-1 and V is TRBV27; D is perhaps TRBD1 or TRBD2 (6 bases each). CDR3 length: 16 residues. Trimming removed 5 bases at V and 6 bases at J, with 20 bases between. Looked up from germline, CDR1 is MNHEY and CDR2 is SMNVEV (reference sequence). The CDR3 nucleotides read TGTGCCAGCAGTGCCTCCCGGGGGCTTGGGGGCAATGAGCAGTTCTTC. It is translated as CASSASRGLGGNEQFF.

The chain has TRBV19 and TRBJ2-6; D possibly corresponds to TRBD1 (5 bases). Trimming left V 9 bases short and J 2 bases short, with 11 bases between. CDR1 and CDR2 from the germline V gene are LNHDA and SQIVND (reference sequence). The CDR3 contains 14 residues. CDR3 nucleotide sequence: TGTGCCAGCATAGACAGTACTGGGGCCAACGTCCTGACTTTC. This encodes CASIDSTGANVLTF.

The chain links TRBV30 to TRBJ1-1, with D uncertain. This CDR3 contains 15 residues. Germline loops: CDR1 GTSNPN, CDR2 SVGIG (reference sequence). V shed 5 bases and J shed 5 bases, with 21 bases lying between them. The CDR3 loop reads CAWGLEGTAWTEAFF. As DNA, the CDR3 is TGTGCCTGGGGCCTCGAGGGTACTGCGTGGACTGAAGCTTTCTTT.

The chain has TRBV19 and TRBJ2-7; 8 positions agree with TRBD1. The germline V gene encodes CDR1 LNHDA and CDR2 SQIVND (reference sequence). CDR3 length: 13 amino acids. Trimming removed 7 bases from V and 5 bases from J; junction bases left unmatched: 7. CDR3: CASTDRGKDEQYF. CDR3 nucleotides: TGTGCCAGTACAGACAGGGGCAAGGACGAGCAGTACTTC.

This chain links TRBV4-3 with TRBJ1-4; 7 bases are shared with TRBD1. Germline loops: CDR1 LGHNA, CDR2 YSLEER. The CDR3 loop spans 13 amino acids. J lost 7 bases, V lost 4 bases, and 3 bases had no gene match. The CDR3 is CASSRDRAEKLFF. Written as DNA, the CDR3 is TGCGCCAGCAGCCGCGACAGGGCTGAAAAACTGTTTTTT.

The chain combines TRBV2 with TRBJ1-1, with D perhaps matching TRBD1 (5 bases). Germline V CDR1 and CDR2: SNHLY, FYNNEI. V shed 3 bases and J shed 11 bases, with 16 bases lying between them. This CDR3 region has 13 residues. This CDR3 is CASSEGGRDNAFF. As DNA, the CDR3 is TGTGCCAGCAGTGAGGGTGGCAGGGATAATGCTTTCTTT.